This TCR beta chain was sequenced during a study of cytomegalovirus exposure and HLA in healthy donors. Turning to the study itself: An early data release held around 80 million unique TCRs from HLA-typed donors.

Note on this clone: The antigen remains undetermined.

Both 60 Vbeta primers and 13 Jbeta primers went into the PCR. Profiled with immunoSEQ multiplex PCR; TCRdb holds only in-frame clones, not every one. Of some 190,000 clones in the sample, approximately 80% are singletons; the top ten hold roughly 0.99%. Notes on the study in general: In most subjects, TCR beta sequences reportedly gave accurate predictions of HLA-A and HLA-B alleles.

Trimming removed 9 bases at V and 4 bases at J, with 18 bases between. Germline values: CDR1 LNHNV, CDR2 YYDKDF (reference sequence). The CDR3 totals 14 residues. The sequence derives from a woman aged 40 to 50 in good health and CMV-seronegative. Sequencing used PBMCs. The gene calls are TRBV15 and TRBJ2-5, with D perhaps matching TRBD1 (8 bases). The CDR3 coding sequence is TGTGCCACAAGGCTACAGGGGGAGGGAGAGACCCAGTACTTC. Residues: CATRLQGEGETQYF.